The sequence of this T cell receptor beta chain was determined in a study of blood T cell repertoires in COVID-19. About the research overall: The United States, Italy and Spain were the sources of the acute and convalescent COVID-19 samples.

How the authors handled the data: The assay estimated nucleated cells by amplifying reference gene primers. Some clones are missing from TCRdb's copy, which holds only in-frame ones; the method was immunoSEQ multiplex PCR. From that table come the V and J calls and clone size; the DNA was used to work out D and trimming. The profile shows a few hundred thousand clones, 90% of them singletons. This CDR3 contains 16 residues. Germline values: CDR1 SGHRS, CDR2 YFSETQ. V dropped 2 bases and J dropped 0 bases, with 14 bases sitting between them. During active infection, Seattle patients enrolled and were then monitored through disease.

What was sequenced was peripheral blood. The sequence came from a woman aged 40 to 50 with COVID-19, enrolled during active disease. The chain employs TRBV5-1 and TRBJ1-2; D unclear. The DNA for the CDR3 is TGCGCCAGCAGCTTAAGCTTTTCGTCCTCTAACTATGGCTACACCTTC. Translation: CASSLSFSSSNYGYTF.